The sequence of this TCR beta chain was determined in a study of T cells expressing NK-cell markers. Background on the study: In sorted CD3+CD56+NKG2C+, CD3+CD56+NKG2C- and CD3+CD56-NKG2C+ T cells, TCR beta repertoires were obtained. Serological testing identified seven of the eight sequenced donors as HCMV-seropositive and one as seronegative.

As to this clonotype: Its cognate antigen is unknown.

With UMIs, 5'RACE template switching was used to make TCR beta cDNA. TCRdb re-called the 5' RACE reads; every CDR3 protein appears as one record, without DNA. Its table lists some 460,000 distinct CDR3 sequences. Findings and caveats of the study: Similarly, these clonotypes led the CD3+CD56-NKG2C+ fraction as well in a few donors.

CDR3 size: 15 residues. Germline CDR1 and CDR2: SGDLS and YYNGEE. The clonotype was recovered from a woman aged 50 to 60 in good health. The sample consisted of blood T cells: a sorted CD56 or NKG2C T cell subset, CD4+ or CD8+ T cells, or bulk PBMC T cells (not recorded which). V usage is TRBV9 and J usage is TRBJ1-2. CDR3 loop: CASSVEEGRLDGYTF. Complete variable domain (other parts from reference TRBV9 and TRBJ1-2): DSGVTQTPKHLITATGQRVTLRCSPRSGDLSVYWYQQSLDQGLQFLIQYYNGEERAKGNILERFSAQQFPDLHSELNLSSLELGDSALYFCASSVEEGRLDGYTFGSGTRLTVV.